Listed below are T cell receptor beta chains from one sample, sequenced in a study of CD8+ T cells in alopecia areata. The assay was immunoSEQ multiplex PCR, and TCRdb's table has in-frame clones only and misses some. This table has some 190,000 clones, over 60% appearing once. This specimen consisted of CD4+ T cells sorted from blood, obtained at approximately week 44, from a patient treated with tofacitinib. The receptors were gathered from a human donor with alopecia areata. Both conserved end residues are part of each CDR3. A D gene is named only where the DNA matches it firmly. The size entry is marked missing in some rows and otherwise reads once, few, many or a size class.

size	V	D	J	DNA	CDR3
-	TRBV6-5	-	TRBJ1-1	TGTGCCAGCAGACCAGTCGGGGTGTGGGCTGAAGCTTTCTTT	CASRPVGVWAEAFF
-	TRBV30	-	TRBJ1-2	TGTGCCTGGACTCCACGGGGGAGATACTATGGCTACACCTTC	CAWTPRGRYYGYTF
-	TRBV4-3	TRBD1	TRBJ1-5	TGCGCCAGCAGCCAAGGGACAGGGCGGCAGCCCCAGCATTTT	CASSQGTGRQPQHF
-	TRBV20-1	-	TRBJ1-1	TGCAGTGCTAGCCTTCGGGGTGAAGCTTTCTTT	CSASLRGEAFF
-	TRBV19	-	TRBJ1-5	TGTGCCAGTAAGAGAGAGGTTCTCGGGAATCAGCCCCAGCATTTT	CASKREVLGNQPQHF
once	TRBV5-6	TRBD1	TRBJ2-7	TGTGCCAGCAGCTCCACCGGGACAGTCTCCTACGAGCAGTACTTC	CASSSTGTVSYEQYF
-	TRBV29-1	-	TRBJ2-7	TGCAGCGTTGGCCCCCTGGCGGGCAGGGCCCACGAGCAGTACTTC	CSVGPLAGRAHEQYF
-	TRBV6-5	-	TRBJ1-1	TGTGCCAGCAGTTACTCGGGGACACCGAACACTGAAGCTTTCTTT	CASSYSGTPNTEAFF
-	TRBV30	-	TRBJ1-2	TGTGCCTGGAGCAGAGGGACTCGGGACTATGGCTACACCTTC	CAWSRGTRDYGYTF
few	TRBV4-1	-	TRBJ1-2	TGCGCCAGCAGCCAAGATCCAACAGGCGGCTATGGCTACACCTTC	CASSQDPTGGYGYTF
-	TRBV5-1	-	TRBJ1-1	TGCGCCAGCAGCCGCGATATTGGAATTAACACTGAAGCTTTCTTT	CASSRDIGINTEAFF
-	TRBV2	-	TRBJ2-3	TGTGCCAGCAGTGAATACGACGGGGATACGCAGTATTTT	CASSEYDGDTQYF
-	TRBV11-2	TRBD2	TRBJ2-3	TGTGCCAGCAGCTTCCTGGTTGGGGGGGGGAGCACAGATACGCAGTATTTT	CASSFLVGGGSTDTQYF
-	TRBV29-1	TRBD2	TRBJ2-6	TGCAGCGTTGAAGATTATAGGAGCGGGGGTGTTTCTGGGGCCAACGTCCTGACTTTC	CSVEDYRSGGVSGANVLTF
once	TRBV4-1	-	TRBJ2-1	TGCGCCAGCAGCCAAGTTTTGGGGGGCCTCTCCTACAATGAGCAGTTCTTC	CASSQVLGGLSYNEQFF
-	TRBV11-2	-	TRBJ2-5	TGTGCCAGCAGCTTTAGACAACAAGAGACCCAGTACTTC	CASSFRQQETQYF
-	TRBV18	-	TRBJ2-7	TGTGCCAGCTCACCAGGGGGGTACGAGCAGTACTTC	CASSPGGYEQYF
few	TRBV4-3	-	TRBJ2-2	TGCGCCAGCAGCCACTACCTTAGAACGGAGCTGTTTTTT	CASSHYLRTELFF
-	TRBV30	TRBD1	TRBJ1-6	TGTACCATCGGACAGGCGGGTAATTCACCCCTCCACTTT	CTIGQAGNSPLHF
-	TRBV5-1	TRBD1	TRBJ1-6	TGCGCCAGCAGCCCCGCCCGGGACAGGGGCCCCGGGGCCCTCCACTTT	CASSPARDRGPGALHF
-	TRBV25-1	-	TRBJ1-2	TGTGCCAGCAGTGCAGACCGGCTCCTTAACTATGGCTACACCTTC	CASSADRLLNYGYTF
-	TRBV29-1	-	TRBJ1-4	TGCAGCGTTGAGGACACAACTAATGAAAAACTGTTTTTT	CSVEDTTNEKLFF
few	TRBV7-2	-	TRBJ2-6	TGTGCCAGCACCACGGGACCCGCGGACTCTGGGGCCAACGTCCTGACTTTC	CASTTGPADSGANVLTF